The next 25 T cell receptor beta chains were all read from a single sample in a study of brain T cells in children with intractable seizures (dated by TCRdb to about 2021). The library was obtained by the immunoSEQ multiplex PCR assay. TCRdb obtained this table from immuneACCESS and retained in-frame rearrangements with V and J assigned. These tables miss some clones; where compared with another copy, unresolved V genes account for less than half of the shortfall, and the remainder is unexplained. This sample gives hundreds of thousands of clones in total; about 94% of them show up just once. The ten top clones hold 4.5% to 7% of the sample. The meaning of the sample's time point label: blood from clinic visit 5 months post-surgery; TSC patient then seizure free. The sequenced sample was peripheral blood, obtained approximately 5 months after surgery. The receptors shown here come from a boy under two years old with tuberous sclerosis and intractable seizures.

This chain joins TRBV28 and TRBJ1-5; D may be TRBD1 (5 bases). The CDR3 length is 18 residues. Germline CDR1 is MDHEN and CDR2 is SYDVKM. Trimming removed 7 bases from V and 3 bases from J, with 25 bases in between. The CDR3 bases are TGTGCCAGCACGACCCCACGGGGGGTGGTGTCGTCCAATCAGCCCCAGCATTTT. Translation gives CASTTPRGVVSSNQPQHF.

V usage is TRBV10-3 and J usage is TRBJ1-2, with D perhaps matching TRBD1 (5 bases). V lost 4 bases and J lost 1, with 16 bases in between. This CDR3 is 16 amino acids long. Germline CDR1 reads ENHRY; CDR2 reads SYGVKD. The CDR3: CAISGPLTAINYGYTF. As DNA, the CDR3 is TGTGCCATCAGTGGTCCTTTGACAGCGATTAACTATGGCTACACCTTC.

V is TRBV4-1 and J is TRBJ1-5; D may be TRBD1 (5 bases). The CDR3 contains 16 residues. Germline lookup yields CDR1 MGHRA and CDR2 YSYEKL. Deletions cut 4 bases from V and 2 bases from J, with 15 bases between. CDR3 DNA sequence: TGCGCCAGCAGCCCGCTACTTGGACAACGCAATCAGCCCCAGCATTTT. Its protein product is CASSPLLGQRNQPQHF.

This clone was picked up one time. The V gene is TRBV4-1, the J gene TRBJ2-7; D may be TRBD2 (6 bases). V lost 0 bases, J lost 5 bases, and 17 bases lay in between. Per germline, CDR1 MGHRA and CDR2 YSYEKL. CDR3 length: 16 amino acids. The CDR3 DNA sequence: TGCGCCAGCAGCCAAGATCTAGTAGCGGATCTAAACGAGCAGTACTTC. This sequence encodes CASSQDLVADLNEQYF.

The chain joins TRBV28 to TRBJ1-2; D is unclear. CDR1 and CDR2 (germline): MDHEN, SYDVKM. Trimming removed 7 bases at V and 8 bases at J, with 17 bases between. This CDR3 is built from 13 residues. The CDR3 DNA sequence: TGTGCCAGCACCCTGATCACGGGTTGGGGCTACACCTTC. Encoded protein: CASTLITGWGYTF.

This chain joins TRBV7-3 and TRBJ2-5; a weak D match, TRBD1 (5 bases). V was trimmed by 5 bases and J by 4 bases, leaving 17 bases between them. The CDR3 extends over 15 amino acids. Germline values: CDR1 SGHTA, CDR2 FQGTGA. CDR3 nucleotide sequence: TGTGCCAGCAGCCTATCGAACAGGACCGGAGAGACCCAGTACTTC. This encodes CASSLSNRTGETQYF.

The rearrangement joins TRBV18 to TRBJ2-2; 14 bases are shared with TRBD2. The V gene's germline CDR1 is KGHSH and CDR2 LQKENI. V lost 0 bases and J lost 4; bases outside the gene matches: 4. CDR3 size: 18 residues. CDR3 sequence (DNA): TGTGCCAGCTCACCACCCGGACTAGCGGGAGGCCTCACCGGGGAGCTGTTTTTT. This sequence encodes CASSPPGLAGGLTGELFF.

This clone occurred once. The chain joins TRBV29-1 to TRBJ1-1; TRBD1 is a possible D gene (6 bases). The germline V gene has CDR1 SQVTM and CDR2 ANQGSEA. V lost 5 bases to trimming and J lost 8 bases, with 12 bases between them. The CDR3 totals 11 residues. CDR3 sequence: CSVYRTAEAFF. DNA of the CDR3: TGCAGCGTTTACCGGACAGCAGAAGCTTTCTTT.

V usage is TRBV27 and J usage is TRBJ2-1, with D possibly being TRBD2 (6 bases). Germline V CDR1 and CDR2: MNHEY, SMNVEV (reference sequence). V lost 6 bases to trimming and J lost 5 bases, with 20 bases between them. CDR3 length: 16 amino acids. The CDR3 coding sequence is TGTGCCAGCAGGCCACGGGCGGGACTGGGGGACAATGAGCAGTTCTTC. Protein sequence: CASRPRAGLGDNEQFF.

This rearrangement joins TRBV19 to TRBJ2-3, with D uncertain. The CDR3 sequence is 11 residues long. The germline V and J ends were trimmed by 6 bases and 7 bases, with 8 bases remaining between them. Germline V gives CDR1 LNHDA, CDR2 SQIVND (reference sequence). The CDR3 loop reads CASRSSNTQYF. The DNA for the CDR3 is TGTGCCAGTAGATCTTCGAATACGCAGTATTTT. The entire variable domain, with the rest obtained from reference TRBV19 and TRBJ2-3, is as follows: DGGITQSPKYLFRKEGQNVTLSCEQNLNHDAMYWYRQDPGQGLRLIYYSQIVNDFQKGDIAEGYSVSREKKESFPLTVTSAQKNPTAFYLCASRSSNTQYFGPGTRLTVL.

CDR3 coding DNA: TGTGCCAGCAGTCTCACCACTATCGGGAGAAACGAGCAGTACTTC. Translated, it gives CASSLTTIGRNEQYF. The chain recombines TRBV28 with TRBJ2-7; a weak D match, TRBD2 (6 bases). The V gene's germline CDR1 is MDHEN and CDR2 SYDVKM. The length of the CDR3 is 15 residues. The ends were cut back, 5 bases at V and 5 bases at J, with 19 bases in the middle.

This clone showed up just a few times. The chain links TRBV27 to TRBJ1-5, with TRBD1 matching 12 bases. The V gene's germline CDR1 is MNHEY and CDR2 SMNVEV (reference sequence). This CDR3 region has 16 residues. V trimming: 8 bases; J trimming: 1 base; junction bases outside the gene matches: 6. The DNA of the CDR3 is TGTGCCAGCGGGGCCGGGACAGGGGGCAGCAATCAGCCCCAGCATTTT. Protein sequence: CASGAGTGGSNQPQHF.

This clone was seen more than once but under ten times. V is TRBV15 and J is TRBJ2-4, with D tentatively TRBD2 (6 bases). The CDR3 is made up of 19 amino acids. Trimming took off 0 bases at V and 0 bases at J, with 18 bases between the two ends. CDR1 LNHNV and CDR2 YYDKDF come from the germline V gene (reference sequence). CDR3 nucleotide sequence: TGTGCCACCAGCAGAGAAACTGGGCGAACGGGACTAGCCAAAAACATTCAGTACTTC. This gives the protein CATSRETGRTGLAKNIQYF.

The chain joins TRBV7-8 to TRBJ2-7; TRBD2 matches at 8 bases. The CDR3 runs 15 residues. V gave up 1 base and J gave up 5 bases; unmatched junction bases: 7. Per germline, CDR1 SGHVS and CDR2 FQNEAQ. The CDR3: CASSLGRGGGNEQYF. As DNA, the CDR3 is TGTGCCAGCAGCTTAGGTCGGGGGGGCGGGAACGAGCAGTACTTC.

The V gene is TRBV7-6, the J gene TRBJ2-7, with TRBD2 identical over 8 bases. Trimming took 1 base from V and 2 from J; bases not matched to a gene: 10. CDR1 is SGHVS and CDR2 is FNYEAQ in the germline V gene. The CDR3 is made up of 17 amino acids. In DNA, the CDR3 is TGTGCCAGCAGCTTAGAGTGGGGAACTAGCGGTACCTACGAGCAGTACTTC. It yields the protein CASSLEWGTSGTYEQYF.

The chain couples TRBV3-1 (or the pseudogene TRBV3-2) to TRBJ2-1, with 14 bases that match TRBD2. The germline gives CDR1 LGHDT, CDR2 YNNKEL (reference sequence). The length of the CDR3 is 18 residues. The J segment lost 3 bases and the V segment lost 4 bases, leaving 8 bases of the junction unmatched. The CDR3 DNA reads TGTGCCAGCAGCCTGCTCACGACTAGCGGGGGGGACTACAATGAGCAGTTCTTC. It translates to CASSLLTTSGGDYNEQFF.

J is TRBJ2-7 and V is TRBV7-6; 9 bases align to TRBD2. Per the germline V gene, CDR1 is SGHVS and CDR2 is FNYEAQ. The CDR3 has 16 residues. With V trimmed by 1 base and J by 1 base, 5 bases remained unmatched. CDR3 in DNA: TGTGCCAGCAGCTTAGGGGCTAGCGGGAAATCCTACGAGCAGTACTTC. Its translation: CASSLGASGKSYEQYF.

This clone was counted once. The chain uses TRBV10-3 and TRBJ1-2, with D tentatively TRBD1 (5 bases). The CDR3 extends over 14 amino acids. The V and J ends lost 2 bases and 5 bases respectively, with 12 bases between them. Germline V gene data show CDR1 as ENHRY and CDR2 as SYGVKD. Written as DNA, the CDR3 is TGTGCCATCAGTGAGAGGGGCCATGATTATGGCTACACCTTC. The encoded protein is CAISERGHDYGYTF.

The CDR3, as DNA: TGTGCCAGCAGTGAAAGGCACCCCAGGGGCACAGATACGCAGTATTTT. Its protein is CASSERHPRGTDTQYF. The chain is built from TRBV25-1 and TRBJ2-3; perhaps TRBD1 as D (5 bases). CDR1 and CDR2 from the germline V gene are MGHDK and SYGVNS. Between the trimmed V and J ends, which lost 2 bases and 1 base, there was a span of 13 bases. This CDR3 contains 16 residues. Combining the CDR3 with reference TRBV25-1 and TRBJ2-3 gives the whole variable domain EADIYQTPRYLVIGTGKKITLECSQTMGHDKMYWYQQDPGMELHLIHYSYGVNSTEKGDLSSESTVSRIRTEHFPLTLESARPSHTSQYLCASSERHPRGTDTQYFGPGTRLTVL.

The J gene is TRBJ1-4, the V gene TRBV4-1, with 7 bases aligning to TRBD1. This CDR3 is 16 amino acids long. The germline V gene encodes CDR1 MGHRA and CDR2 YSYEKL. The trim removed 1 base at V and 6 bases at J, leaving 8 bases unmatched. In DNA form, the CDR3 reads TGCGCCAGCAGCCAAGGGTTCCGGGACAGTGATGAAAAACTGTTTTTT. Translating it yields CASSQGFRDSDEKLFF.

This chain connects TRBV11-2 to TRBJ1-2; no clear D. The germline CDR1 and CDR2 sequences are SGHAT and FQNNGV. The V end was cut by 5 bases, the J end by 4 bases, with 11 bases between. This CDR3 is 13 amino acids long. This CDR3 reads CASSLGVPYGYTF. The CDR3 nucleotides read TGTGCCAGCAGCCTTGGAGTCCCCTATGGCTACACCTTC.

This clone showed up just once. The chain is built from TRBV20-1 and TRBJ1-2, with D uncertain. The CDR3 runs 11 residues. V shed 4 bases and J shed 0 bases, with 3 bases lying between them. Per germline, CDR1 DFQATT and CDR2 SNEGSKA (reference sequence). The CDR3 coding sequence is TGCAGTGCTATTACTAACTATGGCTACACCTTC. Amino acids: CSAITNYGYTF.

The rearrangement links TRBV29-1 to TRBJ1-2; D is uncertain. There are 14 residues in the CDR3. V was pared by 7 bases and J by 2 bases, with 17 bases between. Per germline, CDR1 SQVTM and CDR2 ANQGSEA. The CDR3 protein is CSARVAGVNYGYTF. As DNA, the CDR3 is TGCAGCGCCCGAGTTGCGGGAGTAAACTATGGCTACACCTTC.

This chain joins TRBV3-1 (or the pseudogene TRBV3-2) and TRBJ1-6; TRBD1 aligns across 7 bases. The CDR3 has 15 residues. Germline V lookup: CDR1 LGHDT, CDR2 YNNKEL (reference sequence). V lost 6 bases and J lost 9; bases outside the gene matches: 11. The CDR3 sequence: CASRRQGEVSSPLHF. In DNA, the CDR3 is TGTGCCAGCAGACGACAGGGTGAAGTGAGTTCACCCCTCCACTTT.

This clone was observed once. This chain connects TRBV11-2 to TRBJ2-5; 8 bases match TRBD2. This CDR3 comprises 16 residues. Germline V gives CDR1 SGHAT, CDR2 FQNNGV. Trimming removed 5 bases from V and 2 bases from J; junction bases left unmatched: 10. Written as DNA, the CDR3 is TGTGCCAGCAGCCGCGACTGGCGGGGGGTTCAAGAGACCCAGTACTTC. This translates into CASSRDWRGVQETQYF.